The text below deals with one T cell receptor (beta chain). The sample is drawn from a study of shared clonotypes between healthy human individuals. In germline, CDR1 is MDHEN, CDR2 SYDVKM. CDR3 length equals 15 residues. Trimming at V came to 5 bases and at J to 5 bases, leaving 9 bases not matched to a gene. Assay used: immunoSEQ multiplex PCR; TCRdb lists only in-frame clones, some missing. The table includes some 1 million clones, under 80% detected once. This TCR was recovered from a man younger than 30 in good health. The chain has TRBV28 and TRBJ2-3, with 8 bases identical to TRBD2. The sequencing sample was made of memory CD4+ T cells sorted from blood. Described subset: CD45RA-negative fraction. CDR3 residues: CASSAGGAGEDTQYF. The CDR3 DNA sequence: TGTGCCAGCAGTGCCGGGGGGGCCGGGGAAGATACGCAGTATTTT.